Each of the 17 T cell receptor beta chains below was sequenced from the same sample in a study of OX40 agonist ivuxolimab in advanced cancers. The assay was immunoSEQ multiplex PCR, and TCRdb's table has in-frame clones only and misses some. The top ten hold about 12% of the sample, which has 58,000 or so clones, roughly 89% seen once. The sequenced sample was CD4+ or CD8+ T cells sorted from blood, obtained in a trial of the OX40 agonist ivuxolimab. The receptors stem from an adult with an advanced solid tumor such as melanoma, head and neck, liver or kidney cancer.

The V gene is TRBV7-9, the J gene TRBJ1-2, with 9 positions matching TRBD1. The CDR3 runs 14 residues. The germline gives CDR1 SEHNR, CDR2 FQNEAQ (reference sequence). The junction had 9 bases not matched to a gene; V was cut back by 5 bases and J by 8 bases. The CDR3 loop reads CASSTSDRGGGYTF. In DNA form, the CDR3 reads TGTGCCAGCAGCACGTCGGACAGGGGTGGCGGCTACACCTTC.

V usage is TRBV9 and J usage is TRBJ2-6, with 11 positions matching TRBD1. Germline loops: CDR1 SGDLS, CDR2 YYNGEE. With 3 bases clipped from V and 0 bases from J, the junction kept 5 bases outside the gene matches. The CDR3 is made up of 18 amino acids. CDR3 coding DNA: TGTGCCAGCAGCGGCGGACAGGGGGCGGGCTCTGGGGCCAACGTCCTGACTTTC. This encodes CASSGGQGAGSGANVLTF.

The J gene is TRBJ1-5, the V gene TRBV15; TRBD1 might be the D (5 bases). The germline V and J ends were trimmed by 9 bases and 5 bases, with 17 bases remaining between them. The CDR3 extends over 14 amino acids. Germline lookup yields CDR1 LNHNV and CDR2 YYDKDF (reference sequence). CDR3 DNA: TGTGCCACGTCATTGGGCAGGGAACATCAGCCCCAGCATTTT. Protein product: CATSLGREHQPQHF. Full variable domain (remainder filled in from reference TRBV15 and TRBJ1-5): DAMVIQNPRYQVTQFGKPVTLSCSQTLNHNVMYWYQQKSSQAPKLLFHYYDKDFNNEADTPDNFQSRRPNTSFCFLDIRSPGLGDTAMYLCATSLGREHQPQHFGDGTRLSIL.

Concerning this clone: This CDR3 is also generated by other DNA sequences in the sample. The chain recombines TRBV6-1 with TRBJ2-7, with D unclear. Germline CDR1 MNHNS, CDR2 SASEGT. The CDR3 is made up of 11 amino acids. The ends were cut back, 1 base at V and 3 bases at J, with 1 base in the middle. The CDR3 reads CASSEGYEQYF. In DNA form, the CDR3 reads TGTGCCAGCAGTGAAGGCTACGAGCAGTACTTC.

This clone was seen once. The V and J genes are TRBV9 and TRBJ1-3; D is possibly TRBD1 (5 bases). Looked up from germline, CDR1 is SGDLS and CDR2 is YYNGEE. The CDR3 has 14 amino acids. The ends were cut back, 4 bases at V and 3 bases at J, with 11 bases in the middle. The CDR3 region is CASSLGGYGNTIYF. CDR3 coding DNA: TGTGCCAGCAGCCTGGGGGGTTATGGAAACACCATATATTTT.

About this clone: At one boundary the junction diverges from the germline segment, which might be a read error. The chain uses TRBV28 and TRBJ2-5; 8 nucleotides align to TRBD2. This CDR3 comprises 12 residues. Germline assignment: CDR1 MDHEN and CDR2 SYDVKM. The CDR3 nucleotides read TGTGCCCTCGGGGGGGCACAAGCGACCCAGTACTTC. This encodes CALGGAQATQYF.

The gene calls are TRBV13 and TRBJ2-5; 9 nucleotides agree with TRBD2. CDR3 size: 16 residues. Germline V CDR1 and CDR2: PRHDT, FYEKMQ (reference sequence). V trimming: 1 base; J trimming: 1 base; junction bases outside the gene matches: 4. CDR3 in amino acids: CASSLERGGAQETQYF. Written as DNA, the CDR3 is TGTGCCAGCAGCTTAGAACGCGGGGGGGCCCAAGAGACCCAGTACTTC.

The chain uses TRBV25-1 and TRBJ1-1; D is ambiguous. Trimming cost V 3 bases and J 6 bases, with 8 bases left between them. Germline lookup yields CDR1 MGHDK and CDR2 SYGVNS. The CDR3 covers 12 residues. CDR3 region: CASSDQSPEAFF. The CDR3 bases are TGTGCCAGCAGTGACCAGTCCCCTGAAGCTTTCTTT.

As for this clone: Other DNA sequences within the sample encode an identical CDR3. V usage is TRBV19 and J usage is TRBJ1-5, with TRBD1 matching over 11 bases. This CDR3 spans 16 amino acids. V dropped 2 bases and J dropped 6; count of bases not matched to a gene: 6. Per the germline V gene, CDR1 is LNHDA and CDR2 is SQIVND (reference sequence). The CDR3 region is CASSIQGTGGFQPQHF. The CDR3 region has the DNA TGTGCCAGTAGTATACAGGGGACAGGGGGTTTTCAGCCCCAGCATTTT.

The J gene is TRBJ2-3, the V gene TRBV28; D is perhaps TRBD1 or TRBD2 (6 bases each). The germline V and J ends were trimmed by 11 bases and 4 bases, with 16 bases remaining between them. The CDR3 has 13 amino acids. Germline lookup yields CDR1 MDHEN and CDR2 SYDVKM. The DNA for the CDR3 is TGTGCCGGGGGCGGGGCAGGCGCAGATACGCAGTATTTT. Its translation: CAGGGAGADTQYF.

This chain joins TRBV28 and TRBJ1-5, with D possibly being TRBD1 (5 bases). From germline, CDR1 is MDHEN and CDR2 SYDVKM. The ends were cut back, 6 bases at V and 5 bases at J, with 23 bases in the middle. This CDR3 has 17 amino acids. CDR3 region: CASRVFGQGVGYQPQHF. Here the CDR3 DNA reads TGTGCCAGCAGGGTATTTGGGCAGGGCGTCGGTTATCAGCCCCAGCATTTT.

The gene calls are TRBV28 and TRBJ1-1, with TRBD1 matching 8 bases. CDR3 length equals 16 residues. Germline CDR1 reads MDHEN; CDR2 reads SYDVKM. With 8 bases clipped from V and 5 bases from J, the junction kept 16 bases outside the gene matches. CDR3 bases: TGTGCCAGCCGAACCTCGACAGGGGCCGGAGGGACTGAAGCTTTCTTT. Protein: CASRTSTGAGGTEAFF.

The CDR3 loop reads CASSEDRGRGNEQFF. CDR3 bases: TGTGCCAGCAGTGAGGACAGGGGGCGCGGTAATGAGCAGTTCTTC. The chain links TRBV6-1 to TRBJ2-1; 11 bases are shared with TRBD1. J gave up 7 bases and V 3 bases, and 5 bases lay outside the gene matches. The CDR3 loop spans 15 amino acids. Germline CDR1 MNHNS, CDR2 SASEGT.

CDR3 sequence: CASRSDGHEQYF. Here the CDR3 DNA reads TGTGCCAGTAGATCGGACGGCCACGAGCAGTACTTC. The rearrangement joins TRBV19 to TRBJ2-7; D ambiguous. With 6 bases removed from V and 5 bases from J, the gap between germline ends came to 11 bases. Germline lookup yields CDR1 LNHDA and CDR2 SQIVND (reference sequence). CDR3 size: 12 residues.

The chain joins TRBV5-6 to TRBJ2-7; 9 bases line up with TRBD2. With 0 bases clipped from V and 3 bases from J, the junction kept 4 bases outside the gene matches. This CDR3 has 15 amino acids. In germline, CDR1 is SGHDT, CDR2 YYEEEE. CDR3 amino acids: CASSLELAGVYEQYF. Here the CDR3 DNA reads TGTGCCAGCAGCTTGGAATTAGCGGGAGTCTACGAGCAGTACTTC.

J is TRBJ2-1 and V is TRBV27, with D unresolved. V was shortened by 5 bases and J by 9 bases, with 11 bases between the two germline ends. CDR1 and CDR2 from the germline V gene are MNHEY and SMNVEV (reference sequence). The CDR3 loop spans 12 amino acids. The DNA for the CDR3 is TGTGCCAGCAGTCCCGACACGGGTGAGCAGTTCTTC. Encoded protein: CASSPDTGEQFF.

The chain has TRBV27 and TRBJ2-2, with no clear D. In germline, CDR1 is MNHEY, CDR2 SMNVEV (reference sequence). V was clipped by 6 bases and J by 5 bases, with 13 bases between them. This CDR3 is 14 amino acids long. In DNA form, the CDR3 reads TGTGCCAGCAGAACTTTGGTAGTTACCGGGGAGCTGTTTTTT. It yields the protein CASRTLVVTGELFF.